A single T cell receptor beta chain is shown here with its context. The antigen remains unidentified. The germline gives CDR1 KGHSH, CDR2 LQKENI. Unmatched junction bases numbered 3, after V lost 0 bases and J lost 5 bases. The CDR3 runs to 14 residues. The data were produced by immunoSEQ multiplex PCR, yet TCRdb's version contains in-frame clones alone and is incomplete. The profile shows 2.5 million or so clones, 85% to 95% of them singletons. This sample was included in a study of shared clonotypes between healthy human individuals. Across the study: Participating donors consisted of two women and three men aged 18 to 49. Whole-study results and caveats: Relative to memory subsets, naive subsets generally showed larger estimated richness.

The clonotype comes from a man aged 18 to 30 in good health. Sequenced input: naive CD4+ T cells sorted from blood. Subset given: CD45RA+ positively selected. The gene calls are TRBV18 and TRBJ1-2, with 7 bases matching TRBD1. CDR3 nucleotides: TGTGCCAGCTCACCACCCGGGACAGCGTATGGCTACACCTTC. Residues: CASSPPGTAYGYTF.